The source of this T cell receptor beta chain is a study of blood T cell repertoires in COVID-19. Study background: T cells, B-cell-depleted T cells, or PBMCs supplied cDNA or gDNA.

This CDR3 has 15 amino acids. The ends were cut back, 3 bases at V and 7 bases at J, with 17 bases in the middle. Germline CDR1 SNHLY, CDR2 FYNNEI. Data came from immunoSEQ multiplex PCR; TCRdb stores just in-frame clones and leaves some out. The table shows about 210,000 clones, with 83% occurring only once. This chain uses TRBV2 with TRBJ2-3; D possibly corresponds to TRBD2 (5 bases). The clonotype was recovered from a middle-aged woman with active or convalescent COVID-19. Sample: peripheral blood. The CDR3 protein is CASSDWRAASYTQYF. The CDR3 nucleotides read TGTGCCAGCAGTGATTGGCGGGCAGCCTCGTATACGCAGTATTTT.